This TCR beta chain is drawn from a study of blood T cell repertoires in COVID-19. Study overall: In each case, the material was cDNA or gDNA derived from T cells, B-cell-depleted T cells, or PBMCs.

In the original processing: Estimated nucleated cell counts came from reference gene primer amplification. Profiled with immunoSEQ multiplex PCR; TCRdb holds only in-frame clones, not every one. V and J calls and clone size are as listed in that table; D and trimming were resolved from the DNA. The profile covers roughly 150,000 clones, with around 80% appearing a single time and over 15% taken by the ten largest. Germline V gives CDR1 SGHTA, CDR2 FQGTGA. The CDR3 totals 13 residues. Trimming at V came to 5 bases and at J to 8 bases, leaving 5 bases not matched to a gene. Recruits, aged about 18 to 89 years, lived in 20 to 30 US areas.

Sample: PBMCs or T cells enriched from blood (not recorded which). The receptor comes from a woman aged 70 to 79 in a cohort exposed to, infected with or recovered from COVID-19 (not recorded which). The chain links TRBV7-3 to TRBJ2-1, with 8 nucleotides matching TRBD2. The CDR3 is CASSRGLADEQFF. The CDR3 DNA reads as TGTGCCAGCAGCCGTGGACTAGCCGATGAGCAGTTCTTC.